This is a list of T cell receptor beta chains from one sample in a study of blood T cell repertoires in COVID-19. Sequencing used immunoSEQ multiplex PCR; TCRdb keeps in-frame clones, though not all of them. The sample has more than 250,000 clones, around 87% seen once. Sequencing used PBMCs or T cells enriched from blood (not recorded which). These receptors were obtained from a woman aged 25 to 45 who had recovered from COVID-19. Each CDR3 is given with its conserved first and last residue. A D gene is named only where the DNA matches it firmly. Size is stated for part of the rows, as once, few or many counts, or as a class when the clone is expanded.

clone_size	j_call	cdr3_length	v_call	d_call	cdr3_nt	cdr3_aa
NA	TRBJ1-2	16	TRBV25-1	NA	TGTGCCAGCAGTGAATCCCTGGGCAGAAATAACTATGGCTACACCTTC	CASSESLGRNNYGYTF
NA	TRBJ2-5	17	TRBV7-9	TRBD2	TGTGCCAGCAGCTTAGGGACTAGCGGGGGGGCCAGGGAGACCCAGTACTTC	CASSLGTSGGARETQYF
NA	TRBJ2-7	15	TRBV11-2	TRBD1	TGTGCCAGCAGCTTAGAGAGGACAGGGGCTACCGAGCAGTACTTC	CASSLERTGATEQYF
once	TRBJ1-1	15	TRBV7-2	NA	TGTGCCAGCAGCGTTTCCGGGGGGGCCGACACTGAAGCTTTCTTT	CASSVSGGADTEAFF
once	TRBJ1-4	15	TRBV5-4	NA	TGTGCCAGCAGCTTGGGACAGGACTCAACTGAAAAACTGTTTTTT	CASSLGQDSTEKLFF
NA	TRBJ2-3	19	TRBV6-2/TRBV6-3	TRBD2	TGTGCCAGCAGTTACTCCCGCCGGGGGGGGAGCAGGCAGGCAGATACGCAGTATTTT	CASSYSRRGGSRQADTQYF
NA	TRBJ2-6	14	TRBV6-1	NA	TGTGCCAGCAGTGAACCCGCTGGGGCCAACGTCCTGACTTTC	CASSEPAGANVLTF
NA	TRBJ1-2	15	TRBV6-5	NA	TGTGCCAGCAGCGGAGGAAAGGCGGGGAACTATGGCTACACCTTC	CASSGGKAGNYGYTF
once	TRBJ1-4	15	TRBV7-9	NA	TGTGCCAGCAGCTTAGAGGCAGGCAGAACTGAAAAACTGTTTTTT	CASSLEAGRTEKLFF
NA	TRBJ2-7	15	TRBV6-5	NA	TGTGCCAGCAGTAGATCCTCCGGGACACCCTACGAGCAGTACTTC	CASSRSSGTPYEQYF
NA	TRBJ1-2	12	TRBV7-9	NA	TGTGCCAGCAGCTTAGAGGTGGAGGGCTACACCTTC	CASSLEVEGYTF
few	TRBJ2-3	12	TRBV2	NA	TGTGCCAGCAGATGGGAGACAGATACGCAGTATTTT	CASRWETDTQYF
NA	TRBJ1-1	13	TRBV2	NA	TGTGCCAGCAGTGACAGGGAAAACACTGAAGCTTTCTTT	CASSDRENTEAFF
NA	TRBJ1-2	18	TRBV11-2	TRBD1	TGTGCCAGCAGCTTAGATCGGACGCCGACAGGGGGCCTCTATGGCTACACCTTC	CASSLDRTPTGGLYGYTF
once	TRBJ1-2	14	TRBV5-1	TRBD1	TGCGCCAGCAGCCACCCGGGACAGGGCTATGGCTACACCTTC	CASSHPGQGYGYTF
NA	TRBJ1-2	14	TRBV5-1	NA	TGCGCCAGCAGGGAACAGGAAACTAACTATGGCTACACCTTC	CASREQETNYGYTF
once	TRBJ2-5	13	TRBV29-1	TRBD2	TGCAGCGTTGAAGAGTCGGGGGGGGAGACCCAGTACTTC	CSVEESGGETQYF
NA	TRBJ2-7	14	TRBV6-5	NA	TGTGCCAGCAGTTACTCGACCAGACACTACGAGCAGTACTTC	CASSYSTRHYEQYF
NA	TRBJ1-2	16	TRBV4-1	TRBD1	TGCGCCAGCAGCCAAGCCGGGACAGGGGCAGGCTATGGCTACACCTTC	CASSQAGTGAGYGYTF
NA	TRBJ2-3	17	TRBV5-6	TRBD1	TGTGCCAGCAGCTTGAGGACCGGGACAGGGAATGGAGATACGCAGTATTTT	CASSLRTGTGNGDTQYF
NA	TRBJ2-7	13	TRBV4-3	NA	TGCGCCAGCAGCCAAGGGGACAACCACGAGCAGTACTTC	CASSQGDNHEQYF
NA	TRBJ2-5	13	TRBV14	NA	TGTGCCAGCAGCCAAGTCGTCCAAGAGACCCAGTACTTC	CASSQVVQETQYF
NA	TRBJ1-3	11	TRBV11-2	NA	TGTGCCAGCAGCTTGGGCAACACCATATATTTT	CASSLGNTIYF
NA	TRBJ2-7	15	TRBV18	TRBD1	TGTGCCAGCTCACCACCGAGCCGACAGGGGAACGAGCAGTACTTC	CASSPPSRQGNEQYF
NA	TRBJ2-2	12	TRBV19	NA	TGTGCCAGTACCCTTTACACCGGGGAGCTGTTTTTT	CASTLYTGELFF
NA	TRBJ1-4	16	TRBV6-5	TRBD1	TGTGCCAGCAGTTACACGCCGGGACAGGGGAACGAAAAACTGTTTTTT	CASSYTPGQGNEKLFF
NA	TRBJ2-3	16	TRBV5-1	NA	TGCGCCAGCAGCTTGCCACTTGCAGGTCGCACAGATACGCAGTATTTT	CASSLPLAGRTDTQYF
NA	TRBJ2-5	15	TRBV20-1	TRBD2	TGCAGTGCTAGTAAGCTAGCGGGGGTTGTTGAGACCCAGTACTTC	CSASKLAGVVETQYF
NA	TRBJ2-3	15	TRBV6-5	NA	TGTGCCAGCAACGGGGTCACGACTAGCACAGATACGCAGTATTTT	CASNGVTTSTDTQYF
NA	TRBJ1-2	16	TRBV5-5	TRBD1	TGTGCCAGCAGCGTGGTGACCGGGACAGGGACCTATGGCTACACCTTC	CASSVVTGTGTYGYTF
NA	TRBJ2-7	15	TRBV4-1	NA	TGCGCCAGCTCAAAGCAGGGGGGACTCTCCTACGAGCAGTACTTC	CASSKQGGLSYEQYF
few	TRBJ1-5	15	TRBV11-3	TRBD1	TGTGCCAGCAGCTTAGACAGGGGGAGCAATCAGCCCCAGCATTTT	CASSLDRGSNQPQHF
NA	TRBJ1-2	17	TRBV4-3	TRBD1	TGCGCCAGCAGCCAACGTAGGGGGAGACAGGGGAACTATGGCTACACCTTC	CASSQRRGRQGNYGYTF
few	TRBJ1-1	15	TRBV5-1	TRBD1	TGCGCCAGCAGGCCTAGCGAGGGGGCGCCCACTGAAGCTTTCTTT	CASRPSEGAPTEAFF
NA	TRBJ1-3	13	TRBV12-3/TRBV12-4	TRBD1	TGTGCCAGCAGCCTTAGACAGGGGAACACCATATATTTT	CASSLRQGNTIYF
NA	TRBJ2-1	12	TRBV4-3	NA	TGCGCCAGCAGCCAAGATTCGAGTGAGCAGTTCTTC	CASSQDSSEQFF
NA	TRBJ1-5	14	TRBV2	NA	TGTGCCAGCAGTTCAGACAGGACGATCCAGCCCCAGCATTTT	CASSSDRTIQPQHF
NA	TRBJ1-2	14	TRBV7-9	TRBD1	TGTGCCAGCAGCCCAGACAGGGAACCAGGAGTTTACACCTTC	CASSPDREPGVYTF
NA	TRBJ2-5	15	TRBV9	NA	TGTGCCAGCAGCGTAAGGAGACTAGTAGAAGAGACCCAGTACTTC	CASSVRRLVEETQYF
NA	TRBJ1-2	13	TRBV11-2	NA	TGTGCCAGCAGTCTTGACGGGACATCTGGCTACACCTTC	CASSLDGTSGYTF
NA	TRBJ2-7	15	TRBV7-8	NA	TGTGCCAGCAGCCGAGTGGGGCAGGGGGGTATCGGGCAGTACTTC	CASSRVGQGGIGQYF
few	TRBJ1-6	14	TRBV19	NA	TGTGCCAGTAGTACCGGGGTAGGAAATTCACCCCTCCACTTT	CASSTGVGNSPLHF
NA	TRBJ2-3	15	TRBV11-2	NA	TGTGCCAGCAGCTTAGATACGTCAGGGCCAGATACGCAGTATTTT	CASSLDTSGPDTQYF
NA	TRBJ2-2	15	TRBV6-5	NA	TGTGCCAGCAGTTCCCAGGGGATGGCCACCGGGGAGCTGTTTTTT	CASSSQGMATGELFF
NA	TRBJ1-5	14	TRBV30	TRBD1	TGTGCCTGGAGTGTAGGGACAGTAAATCAGCCCCAGCATTTT	CAWSVGTVNQPQHF
NA	TRBJ1-1	13	TRBV29-1	NA	TGCAGCGTGAGAGGCGGCAGTAACACTGAAGCTTTCTTT	CSVRGGSNTEAFF
NA	TRBJ1-1	13	TRBV12-5	NA	TGTGCTAGTGCCACTCCCTTGGGCCTTGAAGCTTTCTTT	CASATPLGLEAFF
NA	TRBJ1-1	13	TRBV29-1	NA	TGCAGCGTCCGACAGATTATGAACACTGAAGCTTTCTTT	CSVRQIMNTEAFF
NA	TRBJ1-2	14	TRBV28	TRBD1	TGTGCCAGCAGAGAGGGGGCCCTACCGTATGGCTACACCTTC	CASREGALPYGYTF
NA	TRBJ1-2	13	TRBV13	TRBD1	TGTGCCAGCAGCCGGGACAGGGATAGTGGCTACACCTTC	CASSRDRDSGYTF
NA	TRBJ1-6	15	TRBV28	NA	TGTGCCAGCAACCCAAAAACAGGGTATAATTCACCCCTCCACTTT	CASNPKTGYNSPLHF
NA	TRBJ2-5	15	TRBV7-2	NA	TGTGCCAGCAGCTACCTTAGGGGTGATGCGGAGACCCAGTACTTC	CASSYLRGDAETQYF
NA	TRBJ2-7	14	TRBV11-2	TRBD1	TGTGCCAGCAGCCAGGGACAGCTCTCCTACGAGCAGTACTTC	CASSQGQLSYEQYF
NA	TRBJ1-2	11	TRBV19	NA	TGTGCCAGTAGTACCGACTATGGCTACACCTTC	CASSTDYGYTF